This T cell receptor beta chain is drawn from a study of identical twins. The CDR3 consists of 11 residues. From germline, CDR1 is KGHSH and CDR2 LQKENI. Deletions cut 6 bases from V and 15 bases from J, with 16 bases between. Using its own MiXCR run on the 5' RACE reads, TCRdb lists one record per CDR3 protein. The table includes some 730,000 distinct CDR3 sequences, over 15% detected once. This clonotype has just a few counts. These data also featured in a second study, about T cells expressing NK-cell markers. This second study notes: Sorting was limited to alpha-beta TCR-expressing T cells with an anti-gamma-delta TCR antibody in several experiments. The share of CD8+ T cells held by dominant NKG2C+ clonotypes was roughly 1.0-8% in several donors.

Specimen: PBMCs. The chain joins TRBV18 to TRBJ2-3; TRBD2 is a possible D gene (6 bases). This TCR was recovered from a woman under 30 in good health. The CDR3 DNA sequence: TGTGCCAGCTCCACTGCGGGACTCGCCTATTTT. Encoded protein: CASSTAGLAYF.